This entry lists 15 T cell receptor beta chains sequenced from one sample in a study of blood T cell repertoires in COVID-19 (dated by TCRdb to the early 2020s). The library was generated by the immunoSEQ multiplex PCR assay. TCRdb limited this immuneACCESS table to in-frame rearrangements with V and J called. A share of clones is missing; checked studies link under half to unresolved V genes, and the rest is unexplained. Counted in this sample were some 39,000 clones; about 77% of them appeared once. Roughly a quarter of the sample rests with the top ten. Material: peripheral blood. All receptors come from a man older than 75 with acute or convalescent COVID-19.

The V call is TRBV3-1 (or the pseudogene TRBV3-2), the J call TRBJ2-2; 13 bases are a match to TRBD2. Germline V gives CDR1 LGHDT, CDR2 YNNKEL (reference sequence). Losses at the gene ends were 0 bases for V and 4 bases for J; bases not matched to a gene: 11. The CDR3 runs 20 residues. The CDR3 nucleotides read TGTGCCAGCAGCCAAGACGGACTAGCGGGAGCCATATGGACCACCGGGGAGCTGTTTTTT. Protein product: CASSQDGLAGAIWTTGELFF.

The V gene is TRBV6-5, the J gene TRBJ1-2, with TRBD1 identical over 11 bases. The CDR3 length is 14 residues. The V segment lost 7 bases and the J segment 6 bases; nucleotides outside the gene matches: 7. The V gene's germline CDR1 is MNHEY and CDR2 SVGAGI. The DNA for the CDR3 is TGTGCCAGCAACGGACAGGGGGCATTTAATGGCTACACCTTC. Its protein is CASNGQGAFNGYTF.

J is TRBJ2-7 and V is TRBV9; D is perhaps TRBD2 (6 bases). From germline, CDR1 is SGDLS and CDR2 YYNGEE. Between the trimmed V and J ends, which lost 4 bases and 4 bases, there was a span of 15 bases. The CDR3 length is 14 residues. Written as DNA, the CDR3 is TGTGCCAGCAGCCTAGGAAATAGCGGATACGAGCAGTACTTC. Its translation is CASSLGNSGYEQYF.

The chain has TRBV5-1 and TRBJ2-1; D gene ambiguous. V was pared by 5 bases and J by 0 bases, with 6 bases between. The CDR3 totals 13 residues. The germline CDR1 and CDR2 sequences are SGHRS and YFSETQ. For the CDR3, the DNA is TGCGCCAGCAGTACTAACTCCTACAATGAGCAGTTCTTC. Protein sequence: CASSTNSYNEQFF.

The chain employs TRBV3-1 (or the pseudogene TRBV3-2) and TRBJ1-1; a weak D match, TRBD1 (6 bases). Between the trimmed V and J ends, which lost 0 bases and 4 bases, there was a span of 9 bases. Germline values: CDR1 LGHDT, CDR2 YNNKEL (reference sequence). CDR3 length equals 14 residues. The CDR3 sequence: CASSQEGGSTEAFF. The DNA of the CDR3 is TGTGCCAGCAGCCAAGAAGGGGGTAGCACTGAAGCTTTCTTT.

The rearrangement links TRBV6-6 to TRBJ1-2; TRBD1 matches at 8 bases. Germline-derived CDR1 and CDR2 are MNHNY and SVGAGI (reference sequence). CDR3 length: 15 amino acids. V dropped 7 bases and J dropped 2; count of bases not matched to a gene: 9. The CDR3 sequence: CASTPGTGHNYGYTF. Written as DNA, the CDR3 is TGTGCCAGCACCCCCGGGACAGGACACAACTATGGCTACACCTTC.

This clone was seen more than once but under ten times. J is TRBJ2-3 and V is TRBV10-3, with 7 bases lining up with TRBD2. V shed 7 bases, J shed 2 bases, and the junction held 6 bases outside the gene matches. Per germline, CDR1 ENHRY and CDR2 SYGVKD. The CDR3 sequence is 14 residues long. CDR3 loop: CAITGKRDTDTQYF. For the CDR3, the DNA is TGTGCCATCACGGGCAAGCGGGACACAGATACGCAGTATTTT.

The CDR3: CASRIIGREAFF. The CDR3 DNA is TGTGCCAGTAGGATCATTGGGAGAGAAGCTTTCTTT. This chain uses TRBV19 with TRBJ1-1; D uncertain. Trimming took 6 bases from V and 8 from J, leaving 13 bases between them. The germline V gene has CDR1 LNHDA and CDR2 SQIVND (reference sequence). CDR3 length: 12 residues.

J is TRBJ2-5 and V is TRBV14, with D perhaps TRBD2 (6 bases). This CDR3 contains 14 residues. Looked up from germline, CDR1 is SGHDN and CDR2 is FVKESK. The germline V and J ends were trimmed by 0 bases and 14 bases, with 19 bases remaining between them. CDR3 DNA sequence: TGTGCCAGCAGCCAAGAGAAGGGTAGCGGCCCCCGATACTTC. Translation: CASSQEKGSGPRYF.

This sequence joins TRBV11-3 and TRBJ2-1; 14 bases align to TRBD2. The CDR3 is made up of 16 amino acids. Looked up from germline, CDR1 is SGHNT and CDR2 is YENEEA. The junction had 8 bases not matched to a gene; V was cut back by 5 bases and J by 8 bases. CDR3: CASSPGLAGVFDEQFF. The DNA for the CDR3 is TGTGCCAGCAGCCCGGGACTAGCGGGAGTGTTTGATGAGCAGTTCTTC.

The V gene is TRBV5-1, the J gene TRBJ1-3; D is ambiguous. V lost 4 bases and J lost 4, with 18 bases in between. CDR1 SGHRS and CDR2 YFSETQ come from the germline V gene. The CDR3 runs to 16 residues. The DNA of the CDR3 is TGCGCCAGCAGCGGTGGGTTGCCCGCGGGAGGAAACACCATATATTTT. Translated: CASSGGLPAGGNTIYF. Variable domain in full (rest from reference TRBV5-1 and TRBJ1-3): KAGVTQTPRYLIKTRGQQVTLSCSPISGHRSVSWYQQTPGQGLQFLFEYFSETQRNKGNFPGRFSGRQFSNSRSEMNVSTLELGDSALYLCASSGGLPAGGNTIYFGEGSWLTVV.

This chain uses TRBV14 with TRBJ2-5; 7 bases are a match to TRBD2. Germline V gene lookup returns CDR1 SGHDN and CDR2 FVKESK. The CDR3 covers 16 residues. V lost 1 base, J lost 4 bases, and 9 bases stayed unmatched. As DNA, the CDR3 is TGTGCCAGCAGCCAAGGAGATGGGAGGGTTTTAGAGACCCAGTACTTC. Translated, it gives CASSQGDGRVLETQYF.

V gene TRBV29-1 combines with J gene TRBJ2-7; weak D call: TRBD2 (6 bases). The CDR3 length is 14 residues. Germline CDR1 reads SQVTM; CDR2 reads ANQGSEA. The DNA for the CDR3 is TGCAGTGTCATATATCTCGGGAGCCCCTCCGAGCAGTACTTC. Translation gives CSVIYLGSPSEQYF.

This clone was recorded only once. The genes are TRBV25-1 and TRBJ1-4, with D uncertain. V was trimmed by 4 bases and J by 0 bases, leaving 9 bases between them. Germline V gene lookup returns CDR1 MGHDK and CDR2 SYGVNS. This CDR3 region has 15 residues. The CDR3 sequence is CASSGAPATNEKLFF. The CDR3 DNA reads TGTGCCAGCAGTGGGGCGCCTGCAACTAATGAAAAACTGTTTTTT. Based on the CDR3 plus reference TRBV25-1 and TRBJ1-4, the full variable domain is EADIYQTPRYLVIGTGKKITLECSQTMGHDKMYWYQQDPGMELHLIHYSYGVNSTEKGDLSSESTVSRIRTEHFPLTLESARPSHTSQYLCASSGAPATNEKLFFGSGTQLSVL.

This clone has a handful of counts. This rearrangement joins TRBV6-5 to TRBJ1-2, with 7 bases aligning to TRBD1. J lost 4 bases, V lost 0 bases, and 8 bases had no gene match. The CDR3 is 16 residues long. Germline CDR1 and CDR2: MNHEY and SVGAGI. CDR3 bases: TGTGCCAGCAGTTACTCTGACGACAGGGCTCGCTATGGCTACACCTTC. Protein product: CASSYSDDRARYGYTF.